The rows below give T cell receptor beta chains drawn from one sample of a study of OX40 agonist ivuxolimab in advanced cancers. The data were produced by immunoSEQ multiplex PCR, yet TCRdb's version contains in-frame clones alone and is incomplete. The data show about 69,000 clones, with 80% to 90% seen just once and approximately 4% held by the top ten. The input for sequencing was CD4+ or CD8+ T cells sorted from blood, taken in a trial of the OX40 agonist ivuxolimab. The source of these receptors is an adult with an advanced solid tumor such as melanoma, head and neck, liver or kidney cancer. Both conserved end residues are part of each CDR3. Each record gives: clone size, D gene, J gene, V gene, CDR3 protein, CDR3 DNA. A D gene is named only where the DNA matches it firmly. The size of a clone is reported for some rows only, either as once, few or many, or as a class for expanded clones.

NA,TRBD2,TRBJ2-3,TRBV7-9,CASSFGGSMTDTQYF,TGTGCCAGCAGCTTTGGCGGGAGTATGACAGATACGCAGTATTTT
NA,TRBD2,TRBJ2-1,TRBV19,CASSPRTSGPNEQFF,TGTGCCAGTAGTCCGCGGACTAGCGGCCCCAATGAGCAGTTCTTC
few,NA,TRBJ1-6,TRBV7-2,CASGPDPGLRNSPLHF,TGTGCCAGCGGACCCGATCCGGGACTTAGGAATTCACCCCTCCACTTT
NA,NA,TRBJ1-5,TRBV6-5,CASGNQPQHF,TGTGCCAGCGGCAATCAGCCCCAGCATTTT
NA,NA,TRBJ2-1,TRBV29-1,CSALAGWNEQFF,TGCAGCGCCCTGGCAGGGTGGAATGAGCAGTTCTTC
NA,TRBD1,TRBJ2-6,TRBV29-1,CSVGQGVGGANVLTF,TGCAGCGTCGGACAGGGGGTAGGTGGGGCCAACGTCCTGACTTTC
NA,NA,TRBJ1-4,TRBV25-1,CASSEYMASNEKLFF,TGTGCCAGCAGTGAATATATGGCCTCTAATGAAAAACTGTTTTTT
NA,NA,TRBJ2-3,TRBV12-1,CASSCRSGSSTDTQYF,TGTGCCAGCAGCTGCCGCAGCGGGAGCAGTACAGATACGCAGTATTTT
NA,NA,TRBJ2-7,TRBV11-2,CASSLSGYEQYF,TGTGCCAGCAGCTTATCGGGTTACGAGCAGTACTTC
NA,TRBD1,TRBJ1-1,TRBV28,CASSVTGYVEAFF,TGTGCCAGCAGCGTGACAGGGTACGTTGAAGCTTTCTTT
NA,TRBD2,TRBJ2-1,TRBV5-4,CASSSGLADYNEQFF,TGTGCCAGCAGCTCGGGACTAGCGGACTACAATGAGCAGTTCTTC
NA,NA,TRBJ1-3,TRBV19,CASTKGGSGNTIYF,TGTGCCAGTACCAAAGGAGGCTCTGGAAACACCATATATTTT
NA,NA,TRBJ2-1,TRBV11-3,CASSLSWSGDYNEQFF,TGTGCCAGCAGCTTGTCGTGGTCGGGAGATTACAATGAGCAGTTCTTC
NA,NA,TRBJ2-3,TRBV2,CASSEAPSTSTDTQYF,TGTGCCAGCAGTGAAGCCCCTTCGACTAGCACAGATACGCAGTATTTT
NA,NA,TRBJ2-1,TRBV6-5,CASGGTSYNEQFF,TGTGCCAGCGGGGGGACCTCCTACAATGAGCAGTTCTTC
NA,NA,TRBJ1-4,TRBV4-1,CASSQDHEGELFF,TGCGCCAGCAGCCAAGATCACGAAGGTGAACTGTTTTTT
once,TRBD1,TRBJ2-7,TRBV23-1,CASQSGQGAPYEQYF,TGCGCCAGCCAGTCAGGGCAGGGGGCCCCCTACGAGCAGTACTTC
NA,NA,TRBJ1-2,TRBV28,CASSPLTLKGYGYTF,TGTGCCAGCAGCCCACTGACCCTAAAGGGCTATGGCTACACCTTC
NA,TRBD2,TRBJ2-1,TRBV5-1,CASSLEAGGGFF,TGCGCCAGCAGCTTGGAGGCGGGAGGGGGGTTCTTC
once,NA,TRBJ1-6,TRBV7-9,CASSSQGGNSPLHF,TGTGCCAGCAGCTCTCAGGGTGGTAATTCACCCCTCCACTTT
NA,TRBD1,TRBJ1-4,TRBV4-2,CASGTGASLNEKLFF,TGTGCCAGCGGTACAGGGGCGTCCCTTAATGAAAAACTGTTTTTT
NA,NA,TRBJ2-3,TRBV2,CASSRSWGTDTQYF,TGTGCCAGCAGTCGAAGCTGGGGGACAGATACGCAGTATTTT
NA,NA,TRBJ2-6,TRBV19,CASRISPIGSGANVLTF,TGTGCCAGTAGGATTAGTCCCATCGGCTCTGGGGCCAACGTCCTGACTTTC
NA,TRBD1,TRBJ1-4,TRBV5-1,CASSLALQGSNEKLFF,TGCGCCAGCAGCTTGGCCTTACAGGGGTCTAATGAAAAACTGTTTTTT
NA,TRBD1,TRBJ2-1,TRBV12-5,CASGFVPGTGAYYEQFF,TGTGCTAGTGGTTTCGTTCCCGGGACAGGGGCGTACTATGAGCAGTTCTTC
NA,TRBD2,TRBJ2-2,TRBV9,CASSVAMGDKGLAIGELFF,TGTGCCAGCAGCGTAGCTATGGGGGATAAGGGACTAGCGATCGGGGAGCTGTTTTTT
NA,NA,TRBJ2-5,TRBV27,CASSPGATFREETQYF,TGTGCCAGCAGTCCCGGGGCCACCTTCCGGGAAGAGACCCAGTACTTC
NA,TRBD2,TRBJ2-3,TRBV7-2,CASSLVPSGEYTQYF,TGTGCCAGCAGCTTAGTGCCTAGCGGGGAATATACGCAGTATTTT
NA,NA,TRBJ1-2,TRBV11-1,CASSFGTKSYGYTF,TGTGCCAGCAGCTTTGGGACCAAGAGTTATGGCTACACCTTC
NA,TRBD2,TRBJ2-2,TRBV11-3,CASGQIIGGRFGELFF,TGTGCCAGCGGCCAAATAATAGGCGGGAGATTCGGGGAGCTGTTTTTT
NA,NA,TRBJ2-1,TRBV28,CASILGGLSTNEQFF,TGTGCCAGCATCCTTGGGGGACTTTCCACAAATGAGCAGTTCTTC
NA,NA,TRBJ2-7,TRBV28,CATSQGSYEQYF,TGTGCCACCAGTCAGGGGTCCTACGAGCAGTACTTC
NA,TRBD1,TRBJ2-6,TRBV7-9,CASSLNFGTGDSGANVLTF,TGTGCCAGCAGCTTAAATTTCGGGACAGGGGACTCTGGGGCCAACGTCCTGACTTTC